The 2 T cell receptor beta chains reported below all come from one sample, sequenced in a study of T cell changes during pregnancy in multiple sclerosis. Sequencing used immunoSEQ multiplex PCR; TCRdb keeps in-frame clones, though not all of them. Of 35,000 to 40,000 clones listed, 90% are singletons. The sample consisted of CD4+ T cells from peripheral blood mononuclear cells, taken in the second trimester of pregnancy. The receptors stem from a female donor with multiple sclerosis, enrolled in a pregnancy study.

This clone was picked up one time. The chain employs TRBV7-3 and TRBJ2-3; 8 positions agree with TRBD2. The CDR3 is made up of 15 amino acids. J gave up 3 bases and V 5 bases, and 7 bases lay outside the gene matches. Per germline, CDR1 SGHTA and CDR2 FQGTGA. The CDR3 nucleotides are TGTGCCAGCAGCCCCGGGGGGGGAAGGACAGATACGCAGTATTTT. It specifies CASSPGGGRTDTQYF.

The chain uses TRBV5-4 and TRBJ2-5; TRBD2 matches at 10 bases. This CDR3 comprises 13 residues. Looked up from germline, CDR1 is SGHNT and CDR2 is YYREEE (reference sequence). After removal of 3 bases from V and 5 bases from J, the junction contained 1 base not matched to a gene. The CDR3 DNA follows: TGTGCCAGCAGCTCTAGCGGGAGTGAGACCCAGTACTTC. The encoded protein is CASSSSGSETQYF.